This TCR beta chain came from a study of radiotherapy plus CTLA-4 blockade in lung cancer. Study outcomes and limitations: Clones derived from tumor TCRs expanded in blood after radiotherapy plus ipilimumab. According to reports, early shifts in blood T cell clones, alongside interferon-beta, forecast response most accurately.

As concerns this clone: Its antigen remains unknown.

Chemo-refractory metastatic non-small-cell lung cancer patients were treated with focal radiation plus CTLA-4 blockade with ipilimumab. Deletions cut 0 bases from V and 0 bases from J, with 8 bases between. This CDR3 region has 15 residues. Germline V lookup: CDR1 SGDLS, CDR2 YYNGEE. Assay: immunoSEQ multiplex PCR; the TCRdb copy retains only in-frame clones and omits some. The table shows 52,000 or so clones, with more than 60% occurring only once. The clonotype was recovered from a human donor with non-small cell lung cancer who had a partial response to radiotherapy plus ipilimumab. Specimen: peripheral blood, collected from a patient treated with radiotherapy plus ipilimumab. This chain uses TRBV9 with TRBJ2-3; a weak D match, TRBD2 (6 bases). The CDR3 protein is CASSVVGTSTDTQYF. The CDR3 nucleotides read TGTGCCAGCAGCGTAGTAGGGACTAGCACAGATACGCAGTATTTT.